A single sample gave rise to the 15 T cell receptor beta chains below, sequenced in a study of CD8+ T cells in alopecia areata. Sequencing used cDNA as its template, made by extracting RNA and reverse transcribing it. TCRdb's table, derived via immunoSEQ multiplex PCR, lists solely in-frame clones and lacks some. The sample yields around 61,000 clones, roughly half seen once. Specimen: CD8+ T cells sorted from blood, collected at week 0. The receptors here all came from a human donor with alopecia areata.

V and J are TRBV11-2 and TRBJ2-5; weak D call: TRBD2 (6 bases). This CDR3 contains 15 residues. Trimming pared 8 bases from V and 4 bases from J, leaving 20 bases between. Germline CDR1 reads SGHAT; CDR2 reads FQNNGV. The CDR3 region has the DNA TGTGCCAGCTGGGGGAGGAGCGGGCCCCGAGAGACCCAGTACTTC. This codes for CASWGRSGPRETQYF.

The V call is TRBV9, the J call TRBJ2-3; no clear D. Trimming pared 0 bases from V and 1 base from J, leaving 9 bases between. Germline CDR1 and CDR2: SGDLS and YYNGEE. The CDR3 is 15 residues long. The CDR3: CASSVGGYGTDTQYF. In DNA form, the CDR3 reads TGTGCCAGCAGCGTAGGTGGTTACGGCACAGATACGCAGTATTTT.

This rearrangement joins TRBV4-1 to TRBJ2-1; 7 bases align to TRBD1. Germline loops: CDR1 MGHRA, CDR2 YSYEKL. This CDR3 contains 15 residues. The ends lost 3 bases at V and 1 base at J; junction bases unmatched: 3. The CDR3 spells CASSHRDRSYNEQFF. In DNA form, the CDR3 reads TGCGCCAGCAGCCACCGGGACAGATCCTACAATGAGCAGTTCTTC.

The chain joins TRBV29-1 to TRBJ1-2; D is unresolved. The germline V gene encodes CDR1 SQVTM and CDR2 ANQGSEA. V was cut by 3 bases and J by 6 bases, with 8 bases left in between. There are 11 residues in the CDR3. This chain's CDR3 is CSVDPGNGYTF. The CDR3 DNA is TGCAGCGTTGACCCGGGAAATGGCTACACCTTC.

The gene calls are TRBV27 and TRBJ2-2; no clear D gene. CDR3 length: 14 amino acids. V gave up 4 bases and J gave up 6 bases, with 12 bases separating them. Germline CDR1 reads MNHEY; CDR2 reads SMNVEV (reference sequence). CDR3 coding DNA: TGTGCCAGCAGTTCCCCTCCACGGGCCGGGGAGCTGTTTTTT. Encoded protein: CASSSPPRAGELFF.

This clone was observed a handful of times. The CDR3 sequence: CSVGSTSGSYNEQFF. The CDR3 DNA reads as TGCAGCGTTGGATCAACTAGCGGGAGCTACAATGAGCAGTTCTTC. The chain combines TRBV29-1 with TRBJ2-1; 11 positions match TRBD2. Trimming removed 4 bases from V and 3 bases from J; junction bases left unmatched: 5. CDR1 SQVTM and CDR2 ANQGSEA come from the germline V gene. CDR3 size: 15 residues.

CDR3 protein: CAWIGGQGRPYGYTF. CDR3 nucleotides: TGTGCCTGGATCGGAGGACAGGGGCGCCCCTATGGCTACACCTTC. The rearrangement links TRBV30 to TRBJ1-2; 9 nucleotides line up with TRBD1. The CDR3 extends over 15 amino acids. Germline loops: CDR1 GTSNPN, CDR2 SVGIG (reference sequence). Germline trimming cut 4 bases from V and 4 bases from J; bases unmatched to any gene: 10.

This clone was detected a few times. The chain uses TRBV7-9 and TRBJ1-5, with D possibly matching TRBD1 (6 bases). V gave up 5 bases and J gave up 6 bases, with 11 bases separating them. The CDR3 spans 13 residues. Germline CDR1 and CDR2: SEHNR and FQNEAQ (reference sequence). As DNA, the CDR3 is TGTGCCAGCAGCCCAGGGGATGTTCAGCCCCAGCATTTT. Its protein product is CASSPGDVQPQHF.

The CDR3 sequence: CASSLERGWNEQFF. CDR3 nucleotide sequence: TGTGCCAGCAGCTTAGAGCGGGGCTGGAATGAGCAGTTCTTC. This sequence joins TRBV7-2 and TRBJ2-1; 7 bases are a match to TRBD2. Germline V gives CDR1 SGHTA, CDR2 FQGNSA. The CDR3 runs to 14 residues. With 1 base clipped from V and 7 bases from J, the junction kept 4 bases outside the gene matches.

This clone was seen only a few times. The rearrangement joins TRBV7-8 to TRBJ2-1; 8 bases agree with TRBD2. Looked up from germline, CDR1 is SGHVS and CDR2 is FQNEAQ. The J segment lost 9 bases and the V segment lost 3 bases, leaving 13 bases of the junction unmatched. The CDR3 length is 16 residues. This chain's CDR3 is CASSFEPGLGFSEQFF. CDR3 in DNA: TGTGCCAGCAGCTTCGAACCGGGACTAGGGTTTAGTGAGCAGTTCTTC.

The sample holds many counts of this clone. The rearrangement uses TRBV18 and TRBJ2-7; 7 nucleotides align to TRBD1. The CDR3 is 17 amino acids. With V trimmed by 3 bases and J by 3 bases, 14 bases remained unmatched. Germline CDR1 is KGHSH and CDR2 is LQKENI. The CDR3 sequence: CASSPVYGKGGYYEQYF. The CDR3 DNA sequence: TGTGCCAGCTCACCCGTTTATGGTAAAGGGGGCTACTACGAGCAGTACTTC.

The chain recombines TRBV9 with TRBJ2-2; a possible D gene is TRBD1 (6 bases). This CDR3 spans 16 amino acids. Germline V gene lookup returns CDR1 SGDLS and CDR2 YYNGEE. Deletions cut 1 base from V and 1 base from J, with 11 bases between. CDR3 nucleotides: TGTGCCAGCAGCGTAAACAAGGACAGGAACACCGGGGAGCTGTTTTTT. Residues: CASSVNKDRNTGELFF. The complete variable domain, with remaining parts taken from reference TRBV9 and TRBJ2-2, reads DSGVTQTPKHLITATGQRVTLRCSPRSGDLSVYWYQQSLDQGLQFLIQYYNGEERAKGNILERFSAQQFPDLHSELNLSSLELGDSALYFCASSVNKDRNTGELFFGEGSRLTVL.

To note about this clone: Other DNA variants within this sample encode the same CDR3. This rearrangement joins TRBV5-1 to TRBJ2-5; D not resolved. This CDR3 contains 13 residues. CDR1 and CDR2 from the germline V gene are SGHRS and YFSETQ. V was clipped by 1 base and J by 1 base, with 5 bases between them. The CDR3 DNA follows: TGCGCCAGCAGCTTGAGGGTCCAAGAGACCCAGTACTTC. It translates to CASSLRVQETQYF.

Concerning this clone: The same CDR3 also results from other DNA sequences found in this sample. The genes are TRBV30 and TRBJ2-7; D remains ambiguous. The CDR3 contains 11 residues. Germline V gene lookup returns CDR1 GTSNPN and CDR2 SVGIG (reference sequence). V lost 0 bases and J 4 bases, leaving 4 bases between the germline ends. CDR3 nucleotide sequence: TGTGCCTGGAGTGTAGGGTACGAGCAGTACTTC. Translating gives CAWSVGYEQYF.

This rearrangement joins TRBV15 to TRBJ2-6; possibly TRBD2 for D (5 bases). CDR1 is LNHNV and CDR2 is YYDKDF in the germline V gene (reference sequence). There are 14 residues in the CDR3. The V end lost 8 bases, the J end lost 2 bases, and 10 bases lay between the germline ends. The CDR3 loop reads CATCEGAGANVLTF. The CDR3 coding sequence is TGTGCCACCTGCGAGGGTGCTGGGGCCAACGTCCTGACTTTC.